One sample yielded the 25 T cell receptor beta chains listed below, sequenced in a study of shared clonotypes between healthy human individuals (dated by TCRdb to the early 2020s). The library was obtained by the immunoSEQ multiplex PCR assay. This immuneACCESS table, as held by TCRdb, lists in-frame sequences with V and J called but not all clones. Of the missing ones, under half trace to an unresolved V gene in checked studies; the others have no known cause. For this sample there are 2 million to 2.5 million clones; just under 95% appear just once. Around 0.38% of the sample lies in the top ten. Sequencing used naive CD4+ T cells from PBMCs. Interpreted using the paper, the cell subset or site label stands for: CD45RA+ positively selected. The receptors derive from a man aged 18 to 29 in good health. Some clones in this sample may be carry-over from other donors' samples.

V and J are TRBV10-3 and TRBJ2-7, with D perhaps given as TRBD1 or TRBD2 (5 bases each). Germline V gene sequence: CDR1 ENHRY, CDR2 SYGVKD. V was cut by 3 bases and J by 3 bases, with 12 bases left in between. The CDR3 spans 14 residues. The CDR3 region is CAISELQRGYEQYF. CDR3 nucleotides: TGTGCCATCAGTGAATTACAGAGGGGCTACGAGCAGTACTTC.

Of note for this clone: The same CDR3 is also encoded by other DNA sequences in this sample. The chain recombines TRBV6-1 with TRBJ1-5, with D perhaps matching TRBD1 (5 bases). Germline lookup yields CDR1 MNHNS and CDR2 SASEGT. V lost 1 base and J lost 0, with 10 bases in between. This CDR3 has 16 amino acids. CDR3: CASSEVGHLSNQPQHF. The CDR3 nucleotides are TGTGCCAGCAGTGAAGTCGGACACCTTAGCAATCAGCCCCAGCATTTT.

V and J are TRBV15 and TRBJ2-1, with a tentative D call TRBD1 (5 bases). V lost 0 bases and J 2 bases, leaving 11 bases between the germline ends. Germline CDR1 reads LNHNV; CDR2 reads YYDKDF (reference sequence). The CDR3 length is 16 residues. This CDR3 is CATSRDLGLAYNEQFF. DNA for the CDR3: TGTGCCACCAGCAGAGATCTGGGGCTAGCCTACAATGAGCAGTTCTTC. The entire variable domain, with the rest obtained from reference TRBV15 and TRBJ2-1, is as follows: DAMVIQNPRYQVTQFGKPVTLSCSQTLNHNVMYWYQQKSSQAPKLLFHYYDKDFNNEADTPDNFQSRRPNTSFCFLDIRSPGLGDTAMYLCATSRDLGLAYNEQFFGPGTRLTVL.

The gene calls are TRBV28 and TRBJ1-3; 7 positions match TRBD1. Trimming cost V 7 bases and J 2 bases; bases outside gene matches: 8. This CDR3 comprises 15 residues. The germline V gene encodes CDR1 MDHEN and CDR2 SYDVKM. The CDR3 sequence: CASKESQGAGNTIYF. The CDR3 bases are TGTGCCAGCAAAGAGTCTCAGGGGGCTGGAAACACCATATATTTT.

The gene calls are TRBV11-2 and TRBJ2-1, with 9 bases identical to TRBD2. CDR1 SGHAT and CDR2 FQNNGV come from the germline V gene. This CDR3 is built from 14 residues. V lost 3 bases, J lost 9 bases, and 6 bases stayed unmatched. CDR3 residues: CASSLLAGISEQFF. In DNA form, the CDR3 reads TGTGCCAGCAGCTTGCTAGCGGGAATAAGTGAGCAGTTCTTC.

This clone was picked up a small number of times. This chain uses TRBV7-2 with TRBJ2-7; D remains unclear. The germline V and J ends were trimmed by 5 bases and 2 bases, with 16 bases remaining between them. Germline V gene sequence: CDR1 SGHTA, CDR2 FQGNSA. The CDR3 loop spans 15 amino acids. CDR3 protein: CASSQNTDQAYEQYF. DNA of the CDR3: TGTGCCAGCAGCCAGAACACCGATCAAGCCTACGAGCAGTACTTC.

This rearrangement joins TRBV19 to TRBJ1-5, with a possible D match to TRBD1 (6 bases). Germline V gene lookup returns CDR1 LNHDA and CDR2 SQIVND (reference sequence). The V end was cut by 5 bases, the J end by 3 bases, with 17 bases between. There are 16 residues in the CDR3. The CDR3 loop reads CASSSTGTPINQPQHF. DNA for the CDR3: TGTGCCAGTAGTTCCACCGGGACACCCATCAATCAGCCCCAGCATTTT.

The gene calls are TRBV5-6 and TRBJ2-3; D call uncertain. The CDR3 is made up of 17 amino acids. Trimming removed 1 base at V and 3 bases at J, with 18 bases between. In germline, CDR1 is SGHDT, CDR2 YYEEEE. The CDR3, as DNA: TGTGCCAGCAGCTTGTTCTTGTTTCCCTCCGGAACAGATACGCAGTATTTT. The encoded protein is CASSLFLFPSGTDTQYF.

This rearrangement joins TRBV6-1 to TRBJ2-3; no clear D gene. This CDR3 comprises 19 residues. V was pared by 2 bases and J by 3 bases, with 24 bases between. Germline lookup yields CDR1 MNHNS and CDR2 SASEGT. CDR3 in amino acids: CASSERASGTSQGTDTQYF. DNA for the CDR3: TGTGCCAGCAGTGAAAGAGCGTCGGGCACTTCTCAAGGGACAGATACGCAGTATTTT.

The chain links TRBV11-2 to TRBJ2-3, with TRBD2 matching over 11 bases. The CDR3 length is 17 residues. The trim removed 1 base at V and 1 base at J, leaving 4 bases unmatched. Germline values: CDR1 SGHAT, CDR2 FQNNGV. The CDR3 here is CASSLGTLAGGTDTQYF. The CDR3 DNA is TGTGCCAGCAGCTTAGGGACACTAGCGGGAGGCACAGATACGCAGTATTTT.

The V call is TRBV28, the J call TRBJ1-5; perhaps TRBD1 as D (6 bases). CDR3 size: 16 residues. V gave up 3 bases and J gave up 0 bases, with 12 bases separating them. From germline, CDR1 is MDHEN and CDR2 SYDVKM. The CDR3 is CASSLIRGASNQPQHF. In DNA, the CDR3 is TGTGCCAGCAGTTTGATACGGGGGGCTAGCAATCAGCCCCAGCATTTT. The full variable domain, with the rest looked up from reference TRBV28 and TRBJ1-5, is DVKVTQSSRYLVKRTGEKVFLECVQDMDHENMFWYRQDPGLGLRLIYFSYDVKMKEKGDIPEGYSVSREKKERFSLILESASTNQTSMYLCASSLIRGASNQPQHFGDGTRLSIL.

The chain couples TRBV2 to TRBJ2-5; 11 nucleotides agree with TRBD1. Near its end, the DNA agrees better with TRBJ2-7, so the J call may be wrong. Germline V CDR1 and CDR2: SNHLY, FYNNEI. This CDR3 is built from 14 residues. CDR3 nucleotide sequence: TGTGCCAGCAGCTTGGACAGGGGGCTGGACGAGCAGTACTTC. Amino acid sequence: CASSLDRGLDEQYF.

The rearrangement uses TRBV25-1 and TRBJ2-7, with D hard to call. There are 13 residues in the CDR3. Trimming removed 6 bases at V and 6 bases at J, with 15 bases between. CDR1 MGHDK and CDR2 SYGVNS come from the germline V gene. CDR3 DNA sequence: TGTGCCAGCAGCTCGGTAGGGAAGCGCGAGCAGTACTTC. Protein sequence: CASSSVGKREQYF.

The chain recombines TRBV28 with TRBJ1-1; D gene uncertain. The CDR3 covers 15 residues. Germline V gene lookup returns CDR1 MDHEN and CDR2 SYDVKM. Trimming removed 2 bases from V and 4 bases from J, with 14 bases in between. CDR3 sequence: CASSLIGGGGTEAFF. The CDR3 bases are TGTGCCAGCAGTTTAATCGGCGGTGGTGGCACTGAAGCTTTCTTT.

This sequence joins TRBV5-1 and TRBJ2-3; the D gene is possibly TRBD2 (6 bases). V lost 7 bases and J 4 bases, leaving 13 bases between the germline ends. Germline V gene data show CDR1 as SGHRS and CDR2 as YFSETQ. The CDR3 totals 13 residues. The CDR3 reads CASRGLASDTQYF. The CDR3 DNA is TGCGCCAGCCGGGGTCTAGCGTCAGATACGCAGTATTTT. The full variable domain, completed using reference TRBV5-1 and TRBJ2-3, is KAGVTQTPRYLIKTRGQQVTLSCSPISGHRSVSWYQQTPGQGLQFLFEYFSETQRNKGNFPGRFSGRQFSNSRSEMNVSTLELGDSALYLCASRGLASDTQYFGPGTRLTVL.

This clone was detected once. The chain uses TRBV4-2 and TRBJ1-3; D unclear. Germline assignment: CDR1 LGHNA and CDR2 YNFKEQ. The CDR3 extends over 15 amino acids. The V and J ends lost 1 base and 0 bases respectively, with 7 bases between them. The CDR3 is CASSQGRRSGNTIYF. The DNA for the CDR3 is TGTGCCAGCAGCCAAGGACGTCGCTCTGGAAACACCATATATTTT.

This chain connects TRBV28 to TRBJ2-7; D unresolved. V was pared by 2 bases and J by 6 bases, with 5 bases between. The length of the CDR3 is 11 residues. CDR1 MDHEN and CDR2 SYDVKM come from the germline V gene. The CDR3 loop is CASSLMSEQYF. CDR3 DNA sequence: TGTGCCAGCAGTTTAATGAGCGAGCAGTACTTC.

This clone was recorded only once. J is TRBJ2-7 and V is TRBV27; tentative D call: TRBD2 (6 bases). The V and J ends lost 2 bases and 6 bases respectively, with 14 bases between them. The CDR3 sequence is 14 residues long. CDR1 MNHEY and CDR2 SMNVEV come from the germline V gene (reference sequence). The CDR3 nucleotides read TGTGCCAGCAGTTTAGGAGGACTAAGTAGCGAGCAGTACTTC. Translating it yields CASSLGGLSSEQYF.

Concerning this clone: Within the sample, other DNA sequences also encode this same CDR3. CDR3 protein: CASSSGLGTDTQYF. For the CDR3, the DNA is TGTGCCAGCAGTTCCGGACTAGGCACAGATACGCAGTATTTT. This chain joins TRBV28 and TRBJ2-3, with TRBD2 matching over 7 bases. CDR1 is MDHEN, CDR2 SYDVKM, per germline. The CDR3 is 14 amino acids. The V segment lost 4 bases and the J segment 1 base; nucleotides outside the gene matches: 2.

The chain links TRBV28 to TRBJ2-5; D remains unclear. This CDR3 comprises 13 residues. Germline CDR1 reads MDHEN; CDR2 reads SYDVKM. Trimming left V 6 bases short and J 5 bases short, with 13 bases between. The CDR3 DNA reads as TGTGCCAGCAGGCGGCCACAAAGGGAGACCCAGTACTTC. Translating gives CASRRPQRETQYF.

The CDR3 nucleotides read TGTGCCAGCAGCTTGGGAGTCCTGGGGCAGAGCCCTTCGGGCTACACCTTC. Amino acids: CASSLGVLGQSPSGYTF. The rearrangement links TRBV5-4 to TRBJ1-2, with D possibly matching TRBD1 (5 bases). Germline loops: CDR1 SGHNT, CDR2 YYREEE (reference sequence). CDR3 size: 17 residues. Trimming removed 0 bases at V and 8 bases at J, with 23 bases between.

This clone came up a few times. V usage is TRBV10-1 and J usage is TRBJ1-4; D ambiguous. Germline-derived CDR1 and CDR2 are WNHNN and SYGVQD (reference sequence). This CDR3 region has 12 residues. The ends were cut back, 4 bases at V and 0 bases at J, with 0 bases in the middle. As DNA, the CDR3 is TGCGCCAGCAGTGCAACTAATGAAAAACTGTTTTTT. Its protein product is CASSATNEKLFF.

V and J are TRBV7-2 and TRBJ2-5; either TRBD1 or TRBD2 may supply D (5 bases each). The CDR3 runs 14 residues. V was shortened by 1 base and J by 2 bases, with 8 bases between the two germline ends. Germline V CDR1 and CDR2: SGHTA, FQGNSA. This chain's CDR3 is CASSLGWGQETQYF. CDR3 coding DNA: TGTGCCAGCAGCTTAGGCTGGGGGCAAGAGACCCAGTACTTC.

The rearrangement uses TRBV2 and TRBJ2-7; 7 positions agree with TRBD2. The CDR3 is 13 amino acids. From germline, CDR1 is SNHLY and CDR2 FYNNEI. V lost 7 bases, J lost 3 bases, and 6 bases stayed unmatched. In nucleotides, the CDR3 is TGTGCCAGCACTCCGGGACTACGCTACGAGCAGTACTTC. The encoded protein is CASTPGLRYEQYF.

This clone occurred once. This chain connects TRBV7-9 to TRBJ2-3; D may match TRBD1 or TRBD2 (5 bases each). The CDR3 contains 16 residues. V was cut by 2 bases and J by 4 bases, with 16 bases left in between. Germline assignment: CDR1 SEHNR and CDR2 FQNEAQ (reference sequence). CDR3 nucleotides: TGTGCCAGCAGCTTAACGCCAGGGAGTTTGGCAGATACGCAGTATTTT. It codes for CASSLTPGSLADTQYF.